These T cell receptor beta chains were read from a single sample in a study of blood T cells in healthy people across ages. TCRdb ran MiXCR on the 5' RACE reads and lists one entry per CDR3 protein. This sample yields 650,000 to 800,000 distinct CDR3 sequences, of which approximately 52% are seen a single time; roughly 13% belongs to the top ten. The sequenced material came from blood. These receptors all come from a woman of 80 years or more in good health. CDR3s include the opening cysteine and the closing phenylalanine or tryptophan. Each record gives: V gene, J gene, clone size, D gene, CDR3 protein, CDR3 DNA. D genes are given only for firm matches. Clone size is stated in some rows and not others, as once, few, many or a class when expanded.

TRBV29-1	TRBJ2-7	NA	TRBD1	CSVDPSGTGRTNEYF	TGCAGCGTTGATCCCTCCGGGACAGGAAGGACGAATGAGTACTTC
TRBV27	TRBJ2-1	few	TRBD2	CASSPWTSGNEQFF	TGTGCCAGCAGTCCATGGACTAGCGGGAATGAGCAGTTCTTC
TRBV18	TRBJ2-3	few	NA	CASSPGVSPLPEYF	TGTGCCAGCTCACCAGGAGTGTCACCCCTACCCGAGTATTTT
TRBV29-1	TRBJ2-3	NA	TRBD2	CSACAGGPTDTQYF	TGCAGCGCATGTGCGGGGGGGCCGACAGATACGCAGTATTTT
TRBV12-3/TRBV12-4	TRBJ2-1	many	TRBD2	CASTSGTSRDEQFF	TGTGCCAGCACTTCCGGGACTAGCCGCGATGAGCAGTTCTTC
TRBV27	TRBJ2-2	NA	TRBD1	CASAYHTGQGTGELFF	TGTGCCAGCGCTTACCATACGGGACAGGGGACCGGGGAGCTGTTTTTT
TRBV2	TRBJ2-3	NA	NA	CASSERAITDTQYF	TGTGCCAGCAGTGAGAGGGCTATCACAGATACGCAGTATTTT
TRBV29-1	TRBJ1-1	NA	NA	CSVVGWGTEAFF	TGCAGCGTTGTAGGATGGGGCACTGAAGCTTTCTTT
TRBV4-2	TRBJ2-7	few	NA	CASSQARRDDYEQYF	TGTGCCAGCAGCCAAGCCCGCAGGGACGACTACGAGCAGTACTTC
TRBV7-3	TRBJ2-3	NA	NA	CASSLQHRTDTQYF	TGTGCCAGCAGCTTACAGCATCGCACAGATACGCAGTATTTT
TRBV18	TRBJ1-4	few	NA	CATQLGAGEKLFF	TGTGCCACCCAACTGGGGGCTGGTGAAAAACTGTTTTTT
TRBV16	TRBJ1-5	few	NA	CASSEGGHNQPQHF	TGTGCCAGCAGCGAGGGAGGGCACAATCAGCCCCAGCATTTT
TRBV7-3	TRBJ1-1	NA	TRBD1	CACSPGTGGTQLAEAFF	TGTGCCTGCAGCCCCGGGACAGGGGGAACCCAGTTGGCTGAAGCTTTCTTT
TRBV25-1	TRBJ2-3	once	TRBD2	CASSGTRGSASTDTQYF	TGTGCCAGCAGTGGGACTAGAGGGAGCGCTAGCACAGATACGCAGTATTTT
TRBV10-3	TRBJ1-1	NA	TRBD1	CAISEGDRGYNTEAFF	TGTGCCATCAGTGAGGGAGACAGGGGATATAACACTGAAGCTTTCTTT
TRBV6-1	TRBJ2-3	many	NA	CASKEGSTGDTQYF	TGTGCCAGCAAGGAAGGATCAACGGGAGATACGCAGTATTTT
TRBV27	TRBJ2-3	NA	TRBD1	CASSGYTGADTQYF	TGTGCCAGCAGTGGGTATACAGGGGCGGATACGCAGTATTTT
TRBV20-1	TRBJ2-5	once	NA	CSAVSPSTSETQYF	TGCAGTGCCGTGAGCCCCTCGACTAGTGAGACCCAGTACTTC
TRBV30	TRBJ1-5	NA	NA	CAWSEGRLTQHF	TGTGCCTGGAGTGAGGGCAGATTGACCCAGCATTTT
TRBV7-9	TRBJ2-1	NA	NA	CASSLGGSLDNEQFF	TGTGCCAGCAGCTTAGGGGGGTCTCTTGACAATGAGCAGTTCTTC
TRBV7-2	TRBJ2-2	NA	TRBD2	CASSNPLAGGPGELFF	TGTGCCAGCAGCAACCCACTAGCGGGGGGGCCCGGGGAGCTGTTTTTT
TRBV4-2	TRBJ1-4	few	TRBD1	CSSSQEGTGGTNEKLFF	TGTTCCAGCAGCCAAGAGGGGACAGGGGGGACTAATGAAAAACTGTTTTTT
TRBV5-1	TRBJ2-3	many	NA	CASSVGGSSTDTQYF	TGCGCCAGCAGCGTCGGAGGGAGTAGCACAGATACGCAGTATTTT
TRBV7-2	TRBJ1-2	NA	TRBD1	CASSLWNRGPGGYTF	TGTGCCAGCAGCTTATGGAACAGGGGGCCTGGGGGCTACACCTTC
TRBV28	TRBJ2-7	NA	NA	CASSLNGYEQYF	TGTGCCAGCAGTTTGAATGGCTACGAGCAGTACTTC
TRBV6-6	TRBJ2-5	NA	NA	CASSLNSGAQETQYF	TGTGCCAGCAGTTTGAACAGCGGAGCCCAAGAGACCCAGTACTTC
TRBV7-9	TRBJ2-1	NA	TRBD1	CASSPGQGWYYNEQFF	TGTGCCAGCAGCCCCGGACAGGGGTGGTACTACAATGAGCAGTTCTTC
TRBV2	TRBJ2-3	NA	TRBD1	CASRFDRGRADTQYF	TGTGCCAGCAGATTCGACAGGGGGCGCGCAGATACGCAGTATTTT
TRBV27	TRBJ1-2	NA	TRBD1	CASRRTGGFGFGYTF	TGTGCCAGCAGAAGAACAGGGGGCTTTGGGTTTGGCTACACCTTC
TRBV7-3	TRBJ2-3	few	NA	CASSFFTTDTQYF	TGTGCCAGCAGCTTTTTCACGACAGATACGCAGTATTTT
TRBV10-3	TRBJ2-1	NA	TRBD1	CAISDFVKTGQGAENEQFF	TGTGCCATCAGTGATTTCGTTAAAACGGGACAGGGGGCAGAGAATGAGCAGTTCTTC
TRBV5-6	TRBJ2-7	NA	TRBD1	CASSPGTEYEQYF	TGTGCCAGCAGCCCAGGGACAGAATACGAGCAGTACTTC
TRBV20-1	TRBJ2-5	NA	TRBD2	CSAKRGGRETQYF	TGCAGTGCTAAGCGGGGGGGCCGGGAGACCCAGTACTTC
TRBV20-1	TRBJ2-3	NA	TRBD2	CSALGGGSTDTQYF	TGCAGTGCTCTGGGCGGGGGGAGTACAGATACGCAGTATTTT
TRBV4-1	TRBJ2-3	NA	TRBD1	CASSPAGTGTDTQYF	TGCGCCAGCAGCCCGGCCGGGACAGGCACAGATACGCAGTATTTT
TRBV9	TRBJ1-1	NA	NA	CASSVAAGSEAFF	TGTGCCAGCAGCGTAGCTGCGGGTTCAGAAGCTTTCTTT
TRBV5-1	TRBJ2-1	many	TRBD2	CASSLAGGGLAASSSYNEQFF	TGCGCCAGCAGCTTGGCCGGGGGGGGACTAGCGGCCTCAAGCTCCTACAATGAGCAGTTCTTC
TRBV5-4	TRBJ1-4	NA	TRBD1	CASSLSGTVTEKLFF	TGTGCCAGCAGCCTATCCGGGACAGTGACTGAAAAACTGTTTTTT
TRBV12-3/TRBV12-4	TRBJ2-4	many	TRBD1	CASSLWTGDNIQYF	TGTGCCAGCAGCCTTTGGACAGGGGACAACATTCAGTACTTC
TRBV24-1	TRBJ2-1	many	TRBD2	CATSDTSGGPVNEQFF	TGTGCCACCAGTGATACTAGCGGGGGGCCGGTAAATGAGCAGTTCTTC
TRBV3-1	TRBJ1-5	NA	NA	CASSPRADISNQPQHF	TGTGCCAGCAGCCCGAGGGCGGATATTAGCAATCAGCCCCAGCATTTT
TRBV3-1	TRBJ2-1	NA	TRBD2	CASSHRLAGKYNEQFF	TGTGCCAGCAGTCACCGACTAGCGGGGAAATACAATGAGCAGTTCTTC
TRBV28	TRBJ2-2	NA	NA	CASSLVGPRELFF	TGTGCCAGCAGTTTAGTGGGGCCCAGGGAGCTGTTTTTT
TRBV20-1	TRBJ1-5	NA	TRBD1	CSTTNRDRGRSQHF	TGCAGTACAACCAACCGGGACAGGGGGAGGTCCCAGCATTTT
TRBV28	TRBJ2-5	NA	NA	CASSLSLSVQETQYF	TGTGCCAGCAGTTTGTCCCTCTCGGTCCAAGAGACCCAGTACTTC
TRBV9	TRBJ2-7	NA	TRBD1	CASSVGQVSYEQYF	TGTGCCAGCAGCGTCGGACAGGTCTCCTACGAGCAGTACTTC
TRBV6-1	TRBJ2-7	NA	NA	CASSEASADKNTQYF	TGTGCCAGCAGTGAAGCCTCGGCGGACAAAAACACTCAGTACTTC
TRBV20-1	TRBJ2-5	NA	NA	CSAPPANDRETQYF	TGCAGTGCTCCCCCGGCAAATGATCGGGAGACCCAGTACTTC